The rows below give T cell receptor beta chains drawn from one sample of a study of blood T cell repertoires in COVID-19. Assay used: immunoSEQ multiplex PCR; TCRdb lists only in-frame clones, some missing. The top ten hold about 11% of the sample, which has 150,000 to 200,000 clones, around 80% seen once. Material for sequencing was PBMCs or T cells enriched from blood (not recorded which). The source of these receptors is a man aged 45-65 years who had recovered from COVID-19. CDR3s include the opening cysteine and the closing phenylalanine or tryptophan. A D gene is named only where the DNA matches it firmly. Size is stated for part of the rows, as once, few or many counts, or as a class when the clone is expanded.

v_gene	j_gene	abundance	d_gene	CDR3aa	CDR3nt
TRBV23-1	TRBJ2-7	once	.	CASSLIGYEQYF	TGCGCCAGCAGTCTCATCGGCTACGAGCAGTACTTC
TRBV11-2	TRBJ2-7	few	TRBD2	CASSRGVGEGYEQYF	TGTGCCAGCAGCCGGGGAGTGGGGGAGGGCTACGAGCAGTACTTC
TRBV19	TRBJ1-1	.	TRBD1	CASSDRAGYEAFF	TGTGCCAGTAGTGACAGGGCGGGGTACGAAGCTTTCTTT
TRBV27	TRBJ2-1	.	.	CASSLLGDGNEQFF	TGTGCCAGCAGTTTGCTAGGAGATGGTAATGAGCAGTTCTTC
TRBV11-2	TRBJ1-2	.	.	CASSLRQFGYTF	TGTGCCAGCAGCTTGCGGCAGTTTGGCTACACCTTC
TRBV7-9	TRBJ1-1	once	.	CASSLARRGPRAFF	TGTGCCAGCAGCTTAGCGCGCAGGGGCCCACGAGCTTTCTTT
TRBV7-3	TRBJ1-1	.	TRBD1	CASSSWTGGHTEAFF	TGTGCCAGCAGCTCATGGACAGGGGGACACACTGAAGCTTTCTTT
TRBV24-1	TRBJ2-2	.	TRBD1	CATSAIPGQGYGGNTGELFF	TGTGCCACCAGTGCTATCCCGGGACAGGGGTATGGAGGGAACACCGGGGAGCTGTTTTTT
TRBV2	TRBJ2-1	.	.	CASSLYNEQFF	TGTGCCAGCAGCCTGTATAATGAGCAGTTCTTC
TRBV3-1/TRBV3-2	TRBJ1-5	.	.	CASSQGGREDQPQHF	TGTGCCAGCAGCCAAGGTGGCAGGGAGGATCAGCCCCAGCATTTT
TRBV30	TRBJ1-2	.	.	CAWAVGARGYTF	TGTGCCTGGGCCGTAGGGGCGCGGGGCTACACCTTC
TRBV21-1	TRBJ1-4	.	.	CASTRVIDEKLFF	TGTGCCAGCACGCGGGTTATTGATGAAAAACTGTTTTTT
TRBV3-1/TRBV3-2	TRBJ2-3	.	TRBD2	CASSSGTSGPDTQYF	TGTGCCAGCAGTTCGGGGACTAGCGGGCCCGATACGCAGTATTTT
TRBV5-1	TRBJ2-7	.	.	CASSLAIGGAPNEQYF	TGCGCCAGCAGCTTGGCGATTGGGGGGGCCCCCAACGAGCAGTACTTC
TRBV5-1	TRBJ1-5	.	.	CASSLVGGWNQPQHF	TGCGCCAGCAGCTTGGTGGGGGGTTGGAATCAGCCCCAGCATTTT
TRBV5-1	TRBJ2-7	.	TRBD2	CASSWGLEHKYEQYF	TGCGCCAGCAGCTGGGGACTAGAACATAAGTACGAGCAGTACTTC
TRBV5-1	TRBJ2-5	.	.	CASSLGIGETQYF	TGCGCCAGCAGCTTGGGGATCGGGGAGACCCAGTACTTC
TRBV12-3/TRBV12-4	TRBJ2-4	.	TRBD2	CASRGGAKNIQYF	TGTGCCAGCCGGGGGGGGGCCAAAAACATTCAGTACTTC
TRBV9	TRBJ2-1	few	TRBD2	CASSGSGFEQFF	TGTGCCAGCAGCGGTAGCGGGTTTGAGCAGTTCTTC
TRBV27	TRBJ1-2	.	.	CASSLVQGNYGYTF	TGTGCCAGCAGTTTAGTACAGGGTAACTATGGCTACACCTTC
TRBV14	TRBJ1-1	.	.	CASSQDGAGDTEAFF	TGTGCCAGCAGCCAAGATGGGGCTGGGGACACTGAAGCTTTCTTT
TRBV21-1	TRBJ1-4	once	.	CASSRGQGLEKLFF	TGTGCCAGCAGCAGGGGACAGGGACTTGAAAAACTGTTTTTT
TRBV7-3	TRBJ2-7	once	.	CASSILRAQSGEQYF	TGTGCCAGCAGCATCCTCAGGGCCCAATCGGGCGAGCAGTACTTC
TRBV2	TRBJ2-7	.	.	CASRDSSYEQYF	TGTGCCAGCAGGGACAGTTCCTACGAGCAGTACTTC
TRBV2	TRBJ2-5	.	.	CASSQGVQDQETQYF	TGTGCCAGCAGCCAAGGGGTACAGGATCAAGAGACCCAGTACTTC
TRBV24-1	TRBJ2-5	.	TRBD2	CATSDAGLVLGETQYF	TGTGCCACCAGTGACGCCGGACTAGTCTTGGGGGAGACCCAGTACTTC
TRBV4-1	TRBJ1-3	.	TRBD1	CASSQGGQRYSGNTIYF	TGCGCCAGCAGCCAAGGGGGACAGCGATACTCTGGAAACACCATATATTTT
TRBV2	TRBJ1-6	.	.	CASKVHEAPLHF	TGTGCCAGCAAGGTTCACGAGGCACCCCTCCACTTT
TRBV30	TRBJ1-5	.	TRBD1	CAWSPGQGSYQPQHF	TGTGCCTGGAGTCCGGGACAGGGGTCGTATCAGCCCCAGCATTTT
TRBV30	TRBJ2-7	few	.	CAWSVTQGYYEQYF	TGTGCCTGGAGTGTAACACAGGGTTACTACGAGCAGTACTTC
TRBV14	TRBJ2-7	few	.	CASSQDSSYEQYF	TGTGCCAGCAGCCAAGACAGCTCCTACGAGCAGTACTTC
TRBV11-2	TRBJ1-1	.	.	CASSEFATVLNTEAFF	TGTGCCAGCAGCGAATTCGCGACAGTATTGAACACTGAAGCTTTCTTT
TRBV20-1	TRBJ2-7	.	.	CSASDMGPDQIF	TGCAGTGCTAGTGACATGGGCCCCGACCAAATCTTC
TRBV6-4	TRBJ2-2	once	.	CASGRDGAGELFF	TGTGCCAGCGGACGGGATGGCGCCGGGGAGCTGTTTTTT
TRBV29-1	TRBJ1-2	.	TRBD1	CSVPGQGDYGYTF	TGCAGCGTTCCGGGACAGGGAGACTATGGCTACACCTTC
TRBV20-1	TRBJ1-1	few	.	CRAMEGTEAFF	TGCAGAGCTATGGAGGGGACTGAAGCTTTCTTT
TRBV2	TRBJ2-1	.	.	CASRLTGNRFNEQFF	TGTGCCAGCAGACTAACAGGAAATCGTTTCAATGAGCAGTTCTTC
TRBV28	TRBJ1-4	.	TRBD1	CASLTGQGEKLFF	TGTGCCAGTTTGACAGGGCAGGGTGAAAAACTGTTTTTT
TRBV24-1	TRBJ2-5	.	.	CATSEPGQETQYF	TGTGCCACCAGTGAACCAGGACAAGAGACCCAGTACTTC
TRBV29-1	TRBJ2-1	.	TRBD1	CSISRDRTSEQFF	TGCAGCATCAGCCGGGACAGGACTTCTGAGCAGTTCTTC
TRBV6-5	TRBJ2-7	.	TRBD1	CASGTVGGTREQYF	TGTGCCAGTGGGACAGTAGGAGGTACCCGCGAGCAGTACTTC
TRBV7-9	TRBJ2-5	.	TRBD1	CASSLSGTGEQETQYF	TGTGCCAGCAGCTTATCCGGGACAGGGGAACAAGAGACCCAGTACTTC
TRBV28	TRBJ1-4	.	.	CASSSLDSSNEKLFF	TGTGCCAGCAGTTCCCTCGACAGTTCTAATGAAAAACTGTTTTTT
TRBV3-1/TRBV3-2	TRBJ2-7	few	TRBD1	CASSRSTPGGTGFYEQYF	TGTGCCAGCAGCCGTTCTACCCCCGGAGGGACAGGGTTCTACGAGCAGTACTTC
TRBV27	TRBJ1-5	once	.	CASTTGNQPQHF	TGTGCCAGCACCACAGGGAATCAGCCCCAGCATTTT
TRBV9	TRBJ2-3	.	.	CASSVGGGVSTDTQYF	TGTGCCAGCAGCGTGGGTGGCGGGGTGAGCACAGATACGCAGTATTTT
TRBV13	TRBJ2-1	.	TRBD1	CASSLRTGEYNEQFF	TGTGCCAGCAGCCTACGGACAGGGGAATACAATGAGCAGTTCTTC
TRBV4-2	TRBJ2-6	.	TRBD1	CASSHVGQGSSGANVLTF	TGTGCCAGCAGCCACGTAGGACAGGGCAGCTCTGGGGCCAACGTCCTGACTTTC